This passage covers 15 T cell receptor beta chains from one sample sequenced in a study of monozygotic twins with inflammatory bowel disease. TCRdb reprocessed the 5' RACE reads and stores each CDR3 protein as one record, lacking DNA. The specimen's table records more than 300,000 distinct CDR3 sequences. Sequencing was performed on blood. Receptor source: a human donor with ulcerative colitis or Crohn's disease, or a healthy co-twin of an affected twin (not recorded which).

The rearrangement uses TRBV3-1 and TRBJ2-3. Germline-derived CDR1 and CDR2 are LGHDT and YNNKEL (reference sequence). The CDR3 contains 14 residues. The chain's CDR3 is CASSQERLGDTQYF.

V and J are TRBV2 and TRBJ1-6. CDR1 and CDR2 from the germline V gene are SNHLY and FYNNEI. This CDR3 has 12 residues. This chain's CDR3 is CASSQGRSPLHF.

CDR3 sequence reads: CASSEQGKLFF. This rearrangement joins TRBV18 to TRBJ1-4; TCRdb lists TRBD1, though no DNA is available to test this call. CDR3 length equals 11 residues. The germline V gene has CDR1 KGHSH and CDR2 LQKENI.

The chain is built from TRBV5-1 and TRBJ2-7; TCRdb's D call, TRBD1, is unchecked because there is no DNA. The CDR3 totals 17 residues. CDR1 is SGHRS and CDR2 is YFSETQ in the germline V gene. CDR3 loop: CASSLDPLGQGSYEQYF.

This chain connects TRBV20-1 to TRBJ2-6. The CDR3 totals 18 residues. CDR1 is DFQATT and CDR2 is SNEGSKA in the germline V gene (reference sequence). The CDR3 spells CSALPIGGKYSGANVLTF.

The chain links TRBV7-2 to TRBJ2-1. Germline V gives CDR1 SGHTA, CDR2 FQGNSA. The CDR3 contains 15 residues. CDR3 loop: CASSLQFASYNEQFF.

The CDR3 sequence: CASRYQGEAFF. V usage is TRBV2 and J usage is TRBJ1-1; TCRdb reports TRBD1, a call that lacks DNA to check it against. In germline, CDR1 is SNHLY, CDR2 FYNNEI. The CDR3 totals 11 residues.

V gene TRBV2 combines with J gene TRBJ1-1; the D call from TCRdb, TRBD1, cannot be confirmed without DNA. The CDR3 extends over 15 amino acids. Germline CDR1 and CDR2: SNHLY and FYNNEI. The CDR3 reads CASRAERQGNTEAFF.

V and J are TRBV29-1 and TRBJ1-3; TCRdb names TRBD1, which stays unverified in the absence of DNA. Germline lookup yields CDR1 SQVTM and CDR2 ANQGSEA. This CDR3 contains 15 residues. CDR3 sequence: CSVEEGLGGQATIYF. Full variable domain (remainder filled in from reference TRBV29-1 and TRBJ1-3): SAVISQKPSRDICQRGTSLTIQCQVDSQVTMMFWYRQQPGQSLTLIATANQGSEATYESGFVIDKFPISRPNLTFSTLTVSNMSPEDSSIYLCSVEEGLGGQATIYFGEGSWLTVV.

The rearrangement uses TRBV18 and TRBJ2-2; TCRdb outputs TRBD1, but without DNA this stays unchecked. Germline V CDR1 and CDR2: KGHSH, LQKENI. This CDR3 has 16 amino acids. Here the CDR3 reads CASSPRGGGSVGELFF.

This CDR3 is CASSFRKRDTQYF. The chain recombines TRBV7-2 with TRBJ2-3; with no DNA, the TCRdb D assignment of TRBD2 cannot be verified. This CDR3 is 13 amino acids long. Germline lookup yields CDR1 SGHTA and CDR2 FQGNSA. Supplemented by reference TRBV7-2 and TRBJ2-3, the full variable domain reads GAGVSQSPSNKVTEKGKDVELRCDPISGHTALYWYRQSLGQGLEFLIYFQGNSAPDKSGLPSDRFSAERTGGSVSTLTIQRTQQEDSAVYLCASSFRKRDTQYFGPGTRLTVL.

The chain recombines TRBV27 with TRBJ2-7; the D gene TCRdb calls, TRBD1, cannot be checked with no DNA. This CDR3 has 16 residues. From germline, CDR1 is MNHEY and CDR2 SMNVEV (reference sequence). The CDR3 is CASSLWSGQGSAEQYF.

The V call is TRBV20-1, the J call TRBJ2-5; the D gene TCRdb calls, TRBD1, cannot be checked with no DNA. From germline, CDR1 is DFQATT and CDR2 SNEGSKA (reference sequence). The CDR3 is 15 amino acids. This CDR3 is CSARGRQGAYETQYF.

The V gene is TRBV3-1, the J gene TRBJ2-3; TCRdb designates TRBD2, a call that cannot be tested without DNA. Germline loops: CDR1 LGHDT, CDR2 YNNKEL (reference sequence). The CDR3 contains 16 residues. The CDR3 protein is CASSQESGRVTDTQYF.

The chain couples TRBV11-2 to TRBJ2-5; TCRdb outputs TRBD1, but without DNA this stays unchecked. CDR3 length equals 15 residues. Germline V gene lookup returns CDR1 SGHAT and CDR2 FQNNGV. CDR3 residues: CASSLAGGVFETQYF.